Listed here are 25 T cell receptor beta chains from one sample, sequenced in a study of T cell responses to AZD1222 COVID-19 vaccine. TCRdb keeps only in-frame clones here, not all; method: immunoSEQ multiplex PCR. The sample has 130,000 or so clones; 86% are singletons. The starting material was peripheral blood, obtained on day 0 of AZD1222 vaccination. The receptors were sampled from an adult in good health.

The rearrangement joins TRBV7-8 to TRBJ1-1; D call uncertain. From germline, CDR1 is SGHVS and CDR2 FQNEAQ. V was shortened by 8 bases and J by 0 bases, with 16 bases between the two germline ends. The CDR3 runs to 15 residues. Written as DNA, the CDR3 is TGTGCCAGCTGTGGGGTGCTAGGTATGAACACTGAAGCTTTCTTT. Translation: CASCGVLGMNTEAFF.

The rearrangement links TRBV5-6 to TRBJ2-1, with TRBD2 identical over 8 bases. The trim removed 1 base at V and 8 bases at J, leaving 11 bases unmatched. This CDR3 region has 16 residues. In germline, CDR1 is SGHDT, CDR2 YYEEEE. CDR3 amino acids: CASSLLLASGWDEQFF. Here the CDR3 DNA reads TGTGCCAGCAGCTTGTTATTGGCTAGCGGGTGGGATGAGCAGTTCTTC.

The chain uses TRBV27 and TRBJ1-5, with 7 bases lining up with TRBD1. The CDR3 contains 17 residues. CDR1 MNHEY and CDR2 SMNVEV come from the germline V gene (reference sequence). J lost 7 bases, V lost 3 bases, and 15 bases had no gene match. CDR3 in DNA: TGTGCCAGCAGTTTTCTAATGGGCACAGGGGTTTTGCAGCCCCAGCATTTT. Protein product: CASSFLMGTGVLQPQHF.

The chain combines TRBV18 with TRBJ2-7, with 7 bases identical to TRBD1. CDR3 length: 14 amino acids. V lost 4 bases, J lost 0 bases, and 3 bases stayed unmatched. Germline CDR1 and CDR2: KGHSH and LQKENI. The CDR3 spells CASSLRDSSYEQYF. CDR3 nucleotides: TGTGCCAGCTCACTCCGGGACAGCTCCTACGAGCAGTACTTC. Drawing the rest from reference TRBV18 and TRBJ2-7, the complete variable domain is NAGVMQNPRHLVRRRGQEARLRCSPMKGHSHVYWYRQLPEEGLKFMVYLQKENIIDESGMPKERFSAEFPKEGPSILRIQQVVRGDSAAYFCASSLRDSSYEQYFGPGTRLTVT.

The CDR3: CASSSLGELFF. CDR3 nucleotide sequence: TGTGCCAGCAGTTCGCTCGGGGAGCTGTTTTTT. The J gene is TRBJ2-2, the V gene TRBV27; D not resolved. Trimming shortened V by 4 bases and J by 7 bases, and 4 bases separated the two germline ends. The CDR3 is 11 residues long. CDR1 and CDR2 from the germline V gene are MNHEY and SMNVEV (reference sequence).

The chain uses TRBV29-1 and TRBJ2-1; 12 bases match TRBD2. V shed 7 bases, J shed 10 bases, and the junction held 11 bases outside the gene matches. The germline gives CDR1 SQVTM, CDR2 ANQGSEA. The CDR3 spans 14 residues. The CDR3 DNA sequence: TGCAGCGCCCCAACGCGACTAGCGGGGGCGGAGCAGTTCTTC. The encoded protein is CSAPTRLAGAEQFF.

V gene TRBV27 combines with J gene TRBJ1-5; no firm D call. V shed 6 bases and J shed 0 bases, with 9 bases lying between them. The CDR3 covers 14 residues. Germline V gene lookup returns CDR1 MNHEY and CDR2 SMNVEV (reference sequence). DNA for the CDR3: TGTGCCAGCAGCGGTGGGCTTAGCAATCAGCCCCAGCATTTT. Protein sequence: CASSGGLSNQPQHF.

The rearrangement uses TRBV2 and TRBJ2-3; possibly TRBD1 for D (6 bases). V lost 7 bases, J lost 0 bases, and 20 bases lay in between. Germline loops: CDR1 SNHLY, CDR2 FYNNEI. This CDR3 region has 17 residues. Here the CDR3 reads CASKFVGTSASTDTQYF. CDR3 sequence (DNA): TGTGCCAGCAAGTTCGTCGGGACATCTGCTAGCACAGATACGCAGTATTTT.

The chain links TRBV7-6 to TRBJ2-2; 10 bases line up with TRBD2. Germline assignment: CDR1 SGHVS and CDR2 FNYEAQ. CDR3 length equals 18 residues. V lost 2 bases and J lost 5; bases outside the gene matches: 11. Here the CDR3 DNA reads TGTGCCAGCAGCTTATCCCGTCTAGCGGGAGTCAGGACCGGGGAGCTGTTTTTT. This encodes CASSLSRLAGVRTGELFF. Supplemented by reference TRBV7-6 and TRBJ2-2, the full variable domain reads GAGVSQSPRYKVTKRGQDVALRCDPISGHVSLYWYRQALGQGPEFLTYFNYEAQQDKSGLPNDRFSAERPEGSISTLTIQRTEQRDSAMYRCASSLSRLAGVRTGELFFGEGSRLTVL.

The chain couples TRBV7-9 to TRBJ2-3; 15 bases match TRBD2. Germline-derived CDR1 and CDR2 are SEHNR and FQNEAQ (reference sequence). V lost 0 bases and J lost 8; bases outside the gene matches: 6. This CDR3 comprises 17 residues. CDR3 loop: CASSLASSGLAGGTQYF. CDR3 in DNA: TGTGCCAGCAGCTTAGCGTCGTCGGGACTAGCGGGGGGTACGCAGTATTTT.

This clone has a handful of counts. The chain employs TRBV29-1 and TRBJ1-2; no reliable D call. The CDR3 totals 13 residues. The V end lost 5 bases, the J end lost 0 bases, and 10 bases lay between the germline ends. Germline CDR1 SQVTM, CDR2 ANQGSEA. The CDR3: CSVHSDSNYGYTF. The CDR3 nucleotides are TGCAGCGTTCACAGCGATTCTAACTATGGCTACACCTTC. Full variable domain (rest looked up from reference TRBV29-1 and TRBJ1-2): SAVISQKPSRDICQRGTSLTIQCQVDSQVTMMFWYRQQPGQSLTLIATANQGSEATYESGFVIDKFPISRPNLTFSTLTVSNMSPEDSSIYLCSVHSDSNYGYTFGSGTRLTVV.

V gene TRBV9 combines with J gene TRBJ2-5; TRBD2 matches 10 bases. Germline CDR1 reads SGDLS; CDR2 reads YYNGEE. V gave up 0 bases and J gave up 6 bases; unmatched junction bases: 8. The CDR3 contains 16 residues. CDR3 in amino acids: CASSVGLAGDLKTQYF. The CDR3 region has the DNA TGTGCCAGCAGCGTAGGTCTAGCGGGAGACTTGAAGACCCAGTACTTC.

This clone has just one count. This chain uses TRBV20-1 with TRBJ2-5, with 13 bases fitting TRBD2. Germline CDR1 and CDR2: DFQATT and SNEGSKA (reference sequence). Unmatched junction bases numbered 8, after V lost 3 bases and J lost 4 bases. This CDR3 is built from 16 residues. CDR3 DNA sequence: TGCAGTGCTAGTTCTGGACTAGCGGGAGTAGCAGAGACCCAGTACTTC. It codes for CSASSGLAGVAETQYF.

The chain recombines TRBV21-1 with TRBJ1-5; the D call of TRBD1 is as the table states it, not checked on the DNA. TRBV21-1 is described as a pseudogene. This CDR3 spans 18 amino acids. The CDR3 loop reads CASSPKGVADYSNQPQHF. The CDR3 region has the DNA TGTGCCAGCAGCCCGAAGGGGGTGGCAGATTATAGCAATCAGCCCCAGCATTTT.

This chain uses TRBV14 with TRBJ1-2; D not resolved. Germline assignment: CDR1 SGHDN and CDR2 FVKESK. The CDR3 runs to 15 residues. V was pared by 0 bases and J by 3 bases, with 11 bases between. CDR3 nucleotides: TGTGCCAGCAGCCAAGAATTCGACCCACACTATGGCTACACCTTC. This codes for CASSQEFDPHYGYTF.

This chain connects TRBV5-1 to TRBJ1-2; TRBD1 agrees at 8 bases. In germline, CDR1 is SGHRS, CDR2 YFSETQ. This CDR3 comprises 14 residues. J lost 4 bases, V lost 3 bases, and 5 bases had no gene match. DNA of the CDR3: TGCGCCAGCAGCTCCAGCAGGGGGCTCTATGGCTACACCTTC. This codes for CASSSSRGLYGYTF.

The J gene is TRBJ1-6, the V gene TRBV4-1; the D is unclear. V dropped 1 base and J dropped 0 bases, with 13 bases sitting between them. Looked up from germline, CDR1 is MGHRA and CDR2 is YSYEKL. The CDR3 is 18 amino acids. CDR3 DNA sequence: TGCGCCAGCAGCCAAGCCTGGAGGGCGAGCTCCTATAATTCACCCCTCCACTTT. Its translation is CASSQAWRASSYNSPLHF.

The V call is TRBV2, the J call TRBJ2-3; D possibly corresponds to TRBD2 (5 bases). Deletions cut 6 bases from V and 3 bases from J, with 10 bases between. This CDR3 spans 13 amino acids. Germline-derived CDR1 and CDR2 are SNHLY and FYNNEI. DNA for the CDR3: TGTGCCAGCAGCCAACAGCGGACAGATACGCAGTATTTT. Translated, it gives CASSQQRTDTQYF.

The chain carries TRBV6-2 or TRBV6-3 and TRBJ2-7, with 13 bases fitting TRBD2. V lost 6 bases and J lost 4; bases outside the gene matches: 9. The germline V gene has CDR1 MNHEY and CDR2 SVGEGT. The CDR3 contains 16 residues. Written as DNA, the CDR3 is TGTGCCAGCAGGCCTTGGACTAGCGGGGGTAATTACGAGCAGTACTTC. Translation: CASRPWTSGGNYEQYF.

The chain has TRBV5-5 and TRBJ1-1, with D perhaps matching TRBD1 (6 bases). The CDR3 runs 15 residues. CDR1 is SGHKS, CDR2 YYEKEE, per germline (reference sequence). The V and J ends lost 4 bases and 1 base respectively, with 14 bases between them. CDR3 sequence (DNA): TGTGCCAGCAGCCCCCGGACAGACCGGAACACTGAAGCTTTCTTT. It yields the protein CASSPRTDRNTEAFF.

This clone has a handful of counts. DNA for the CDR3: TGTGCCAGCAGCCCCCCGGGAGGGGTTAACACCGGGGAGCTGTTTTTT. Encoded protein: CASSPPGGVNTGELFF. The V and J genes are TRBV5-5 and TRBJ2-2; 8 positions agree with TRBD2. V shed 4 bases, J shed 2 bases, and the junction held 7 bases outside the gene matches. The CDR3 contains 16 residues. Germline V lookup: CDR1 SGHKS, CDR2 YYEKEE (reference sequence).

The rearrangement uses TRBV5-8 and TRBJ2-1, with 9 bases fitting TRBD1. V lost 0 bases to trimming and J lost 7 bases; unmatched junction nucleotides: 2. In germline, CDR1 is SGHTS, CDR2 YDEGEE. The length of the CDR3 is 14 residues. The DNA for the CDR3 is TGTGCCAGCAGCTTGGACAGGGGGCTTAATGAGCAGTTCTTC. This gives the protein CASSLDRGLNEQFF.

The rearrangement joins TRBV20-1 to TRBJ1-2, with a possible D match to TRBD1 (5 bases). CDR1 is DFQATT and CDR2 is SNEGSKA in the germline V gene (reference sequence). The CDR3 spans 13 residues. Between the trimmed V and J ends, which lost 3 bases and 7 bases, there was a span of 15 bases. In DNA, the CDR3 is TGCAGTGCTAGTCGGCAGGGCGATTTTGGCTACACCTTC. This translates into CSASRQGDFGYTF.

The chain employs TRBV19 and TRBJ2-7; 9 bases align to TRBD2. Per the germline V gene, CDR1 is LNHDA and CDR2 is SQIVND (reference sequence). With 4 bases clipped from V and 2 bases from J, the junction kept 9 bases outside the gene matches. This CDR3 comprises 16 residues. CDR3 sequence (DNA): TGTGCCAGTAGTAGCTCGGGGCTAGCGGGGACCTACGAGCAGTACTTC. Protein: CASSSSGLAGTYEQYF.

The chain couples TRBV11-2 to TRBJ2-2; D unresolved. V dropped 2 bases and J dropped 5 bases, with 21 bases sitting between them. In germline, CDR1 is SGHAT, CDR2 FQNNGV. The CDR3 is 18 residues long. The CDR3, as DNA: TGTGCCAGCAGCTTATTGATAGGAGTCCAGCTCAGGACCGGGGAGCTGTTTTTT. The encoded protein is CASSLLIGVQLRTGELFF. Full variable domain (missing parts from reference TRBV11-2 and TRBJ2-2): EAGVAQSPRYKIIEKRQSVAFWCNPISGHATLYWYQQILGQGPKLLIQFQNNGVVDDSQLPKDRFSAERLKGVDSTLKIQPAKLEDSAVYLCASSLLIGVQLRTGELFFGEGSRLTVL.